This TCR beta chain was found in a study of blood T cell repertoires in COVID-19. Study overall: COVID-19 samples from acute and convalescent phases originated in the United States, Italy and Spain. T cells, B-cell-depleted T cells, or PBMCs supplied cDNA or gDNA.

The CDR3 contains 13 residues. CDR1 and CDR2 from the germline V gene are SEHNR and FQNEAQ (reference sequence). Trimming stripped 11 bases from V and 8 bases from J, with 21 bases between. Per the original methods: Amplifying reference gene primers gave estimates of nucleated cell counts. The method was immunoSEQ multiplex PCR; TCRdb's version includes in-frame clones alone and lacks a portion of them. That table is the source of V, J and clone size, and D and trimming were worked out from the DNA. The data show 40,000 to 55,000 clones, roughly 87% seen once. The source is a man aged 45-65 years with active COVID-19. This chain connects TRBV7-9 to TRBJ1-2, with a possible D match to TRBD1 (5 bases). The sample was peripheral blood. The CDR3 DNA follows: TGTGCCGTCACGACAGACACCTCGAACGGCTACACCTTC. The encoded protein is CAVTTDTSNGYTF.